This TCR beta chain is drawn from a study of shared clonotypes between healthy human individuals (TCRdb year 2020). The study in broad terms: The cohort included a few men and a couple of women between 18 and 49 years of age. Different laboratories and diverse techniques were used to prepare libraries and sequence TCR repertoires, to increase sequencing depth and limit assay-specific biases. Per donor, leukapheresis produced somewhere between about 0.8 and 9 billion PBMCs. The study deeply sequenced blood TCR repertoires of several healthy adults to estimate repertoire size and the extent of clonotype sharing between individuals.

V loses 4 bases, J loses 0 bases, and the germline ends lie 10 bases apart. CDR1 and CDR2, looked up from the germline V gene, are SGHRS and YFSETQ. From the cysteine through the phenylalanine, the CDR3 covers 14 amino acids. Only the CDR3 portion is preserved as DNA: 42 bases, with reading frame beginning at the first base. On this clone itself: Its recognized antigen is unknown. The input lacks base qualities; no much larger clone sits a single base away. Other DNA sequences within the sample encode an identical CDR3.

The investigation overall reported the following: Because the study included a small number of donors, the genetic and exposure-history diversity represented was limited. Only blood was sampled, and tissue TCR repertoires likely differ from those in blood. Pairwise subsampling indicated that sequencing depth was expected to affect the degree of clonotype sharing among donors.

Donors were healthy HIV-negative adults with no recently reported acute infections or vaccinations. Only Caucasian adults living in Nashville, Tennessee, USA were represented among the donors. For unsorted samples, roughly 91 million PBMCs were counted, and genomic DNA was extracted using the QIAamp DNA Blood Mini kit. Blood was collected by leukapheresis, and PBMCs were isolated by Ficoll-Histopaque density gradient centrifugation and then cryopreserved in liquid nitrogen vapor phase. Using the deep immunoSEQ assay, TCR CDR3 regions were amplified from genomic DNA by multiplex PCR. Extracted genomic DNA from each cell subset was spread evenly across all wells of several immunoSEQ 96-well plates, with each plate serving as a replicate. For unsorted PBMC, 300 ng of genomic DNA, equivalent to approximately 30,000 T cell genomes, went into each replicate PCR. Ten immunoSEQ deep assay plates were used to sequence unsorted PBMC genomic DNA. Purified libraries were measured with a Qubit 3.0 fluorometer, size-checked on a Bioanalyzer 2100, and measured again with the KAPA Library Quantification kit. Each immunoSEQ 96-well plate was sequenced on its own single-read 150-cycle Illumina NextSeq 550 flow cell. On the study's bioinformatics: Because the immunoSEQ output included only junctional sequences and no quality scores, the filtering could not be the same as the filtering used for full-length reads. To assign V/J genes and CDR3, sequences were annotated against IMGT germline references using PyIR, a Python wrapper for IgBLAST v1.9. Reads were filtered out if the reads had weak V/J assignments (E-value above 1e-6), no CDR3, stop codons, out-of-frame junctions, or ambiguous translated residues. A V3J clonotype was defined by an identical inferred V gene, J gene, and CDR3 amino acid sequence. To compute the percentage overlap between repertoires, the number of shared unique clonotypes was divided by the size of the smaller repertoire. Richness of each repertoire was evaluated using RTK rarefaction, the Chao1 estimator, and Recon v2.1 estimates of unobserved clonotypes. What TCRdb holds here is the immuneACCESS table cut down to in-frame rearrangements. Part of the clones is not present; checked against another copy, under half of the missing clones reflect an unresolved V gene, and the others are unexplained. V and J calls plus clone size are reproduced from that table; the DNA served to infer D and trimming. The sample table holds approximately 500,000 clones, of which about 85% were seen once. The ten most abundant clones make up roughly 13% of the sample.

The rearranged segments are TRBV5-1 and TRBJ1-1, with the D gene too uncertain to name. What was sequenced was PBMCs. The TCR was taken from a woman in her thirties or forties in good health. Some clones in this sample may be carry-over from other donors' samples. The sequence in DNA is TGCGCCAGCAGCCTGGTGGATATGAACACTGAAGCTTTCTTT. It translates to CASSLVDMNTEAFF.